Listed below are T cell receptor beta chains from one sample, sequenced in a study of blood T cell repertoires in COVID-19. Sequenced by immunoSEQ multiplex PCR; TCRdb stores in-frame clones only, minus some. Among 110,000 to 150,000 clones, roughly nine tenths were seen once, and the ten largest hold around 2.9%. The material sequenced was peripheral blood. These receptor sequences come from a woman aged 55-70 years with active COVID-19. CDR3s leave out the opening cysteine and the closing phenylalanine or tryptophan.

TRBJ2-1 TRBV4-1 ASSQLPGLAGGLHEQF
TRBJ2-1 TRBV7-9 ASSPRTSGLVHVEQF
TRBJ2-1 TRBV3-1/TRBV3-2 ASSQPGGNEQF
TRBJ2-3 TRBV2 ASRHDRGGGGPAQY
TRBJ2-1 TRBV28 ASTQRRLEQF
TRBJ2-2 TRBV6-5 ASSYRRSGELF
TRBJ2-3 TRBV28 ASSPPLGPDTQY
TRBJ1-2 TRBV19 ASSFQGAYYGYT
TRBJ1-2 TRBV18 ASSPVGVDYGYT
TRBJ1-6 TRBV6-5 ASSYNGGNNSPLH
TRBJ2-7 TRBV4-1 ASSQGAGRGGEYEQY
TRBJ2-1 TRBV20-1 SARDLNEQF
TRBJ2-7 TRBV20-1 SASFSESYEQY
TRBJ2-1 TRBV5-1 ASSLGLAGGTYNEQF